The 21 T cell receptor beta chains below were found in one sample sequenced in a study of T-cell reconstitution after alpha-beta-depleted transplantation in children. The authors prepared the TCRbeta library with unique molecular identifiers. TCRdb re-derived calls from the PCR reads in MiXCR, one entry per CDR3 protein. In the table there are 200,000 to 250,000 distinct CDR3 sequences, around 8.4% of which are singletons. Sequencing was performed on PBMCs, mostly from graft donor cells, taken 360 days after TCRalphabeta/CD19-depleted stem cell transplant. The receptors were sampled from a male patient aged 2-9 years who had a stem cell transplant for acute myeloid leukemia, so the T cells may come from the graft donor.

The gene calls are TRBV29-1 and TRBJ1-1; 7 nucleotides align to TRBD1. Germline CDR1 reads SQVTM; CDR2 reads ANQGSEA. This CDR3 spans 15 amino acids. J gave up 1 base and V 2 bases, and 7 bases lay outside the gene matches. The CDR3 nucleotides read TGCAGCGTTGAACGGCGACAGGGACCGAACACTGAAGCTTTCTTT. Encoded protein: CSVERRQGPNTEAFF. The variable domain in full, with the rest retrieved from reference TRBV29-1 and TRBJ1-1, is SAVISQKPSRDICQRGTSLTIQCQVDSQVTMMFWYRQQPGQSLTLIATANQGSEATYESGFVIDKFPISRPNLTFSTLTVSNMSPEDSSIYLCSVERRQGPNTEAFFGQGTRLTVV.

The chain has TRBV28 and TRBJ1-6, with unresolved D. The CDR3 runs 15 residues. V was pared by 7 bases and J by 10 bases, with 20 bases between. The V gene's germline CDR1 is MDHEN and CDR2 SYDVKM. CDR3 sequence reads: CASNVMVDLSSPLHF. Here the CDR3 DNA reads TGTGCCAGCAATGTGATGGTGGACCTCAGCTCACCCCTCCACTTT.

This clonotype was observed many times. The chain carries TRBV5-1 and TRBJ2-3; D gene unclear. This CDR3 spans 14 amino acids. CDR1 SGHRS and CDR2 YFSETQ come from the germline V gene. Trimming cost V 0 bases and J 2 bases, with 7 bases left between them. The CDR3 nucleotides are TGCGCCAGCAGCTTGGGCTACCTCACAGATACGCAGTATTTT. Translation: CASSLGYLTDTQYF.

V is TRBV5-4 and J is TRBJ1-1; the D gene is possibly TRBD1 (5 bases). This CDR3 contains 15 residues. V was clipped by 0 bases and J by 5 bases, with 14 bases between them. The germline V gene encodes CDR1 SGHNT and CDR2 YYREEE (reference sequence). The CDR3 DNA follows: TGTGCCAGCAGCTTGGGACGGGGGTCGGGGACTGAAGCTTTCTTT. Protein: CASSLGRGSGTEAFF.

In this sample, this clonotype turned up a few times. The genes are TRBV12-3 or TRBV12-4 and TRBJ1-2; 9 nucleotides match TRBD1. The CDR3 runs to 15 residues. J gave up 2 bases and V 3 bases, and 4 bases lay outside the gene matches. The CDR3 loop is CASSFTGGRNYGYTF. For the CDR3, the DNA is TGTGCCAGCAGTTTTACAGGGGGCCGGAACTATGGCTACACCTTC.

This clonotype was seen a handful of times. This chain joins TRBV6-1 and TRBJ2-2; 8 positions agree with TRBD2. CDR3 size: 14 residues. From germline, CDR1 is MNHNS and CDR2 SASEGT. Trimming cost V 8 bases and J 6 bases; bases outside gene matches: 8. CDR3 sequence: CASLGGVVSGELFF. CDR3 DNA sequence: TGTGCCAGCCTCGGGGGGGTAGTCTCCGGGGAGCTGTTTTTT.

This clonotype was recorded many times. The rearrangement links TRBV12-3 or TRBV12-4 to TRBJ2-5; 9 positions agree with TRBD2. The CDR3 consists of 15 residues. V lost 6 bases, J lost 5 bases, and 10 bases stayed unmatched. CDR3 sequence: CASSLGTSMGETQYF. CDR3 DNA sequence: TGTGCCAGCAGCCTCGGGACTAGCATGGGCGAGACCCAGTACTTC.

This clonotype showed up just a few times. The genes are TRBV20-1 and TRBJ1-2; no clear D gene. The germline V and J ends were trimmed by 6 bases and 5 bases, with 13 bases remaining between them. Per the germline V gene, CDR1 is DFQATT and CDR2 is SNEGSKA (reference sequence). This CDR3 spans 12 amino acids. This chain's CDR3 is CSASPPQYGYTF. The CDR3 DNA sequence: TGCAGTGCGAGCCCACCTCAATATGGCTACACCTTC.

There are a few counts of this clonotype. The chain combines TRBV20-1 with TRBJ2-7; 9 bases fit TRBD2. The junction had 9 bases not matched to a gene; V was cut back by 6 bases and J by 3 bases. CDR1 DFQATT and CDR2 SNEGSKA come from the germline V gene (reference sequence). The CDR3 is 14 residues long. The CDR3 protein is CSAKALAGIYEQYV. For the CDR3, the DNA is TGCAGTGCAAAGGCCCTAGCGGGGATCTACGAGCAGTACGTC.

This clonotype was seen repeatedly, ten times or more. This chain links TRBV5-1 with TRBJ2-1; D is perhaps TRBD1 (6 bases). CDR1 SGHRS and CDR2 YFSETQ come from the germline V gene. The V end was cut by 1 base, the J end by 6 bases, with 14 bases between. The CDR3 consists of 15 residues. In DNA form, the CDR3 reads TGCGCCAGCAGCTTGCGTGGGACAACAGGCAATGAGCAGTTCTTC. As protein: CASSLRGTTGNEQFF.

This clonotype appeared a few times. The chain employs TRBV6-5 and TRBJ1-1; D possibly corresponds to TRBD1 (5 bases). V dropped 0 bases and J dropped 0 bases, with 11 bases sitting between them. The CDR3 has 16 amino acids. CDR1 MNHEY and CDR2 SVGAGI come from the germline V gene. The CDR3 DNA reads TGTGCCAGCAGTTACTCGGACACCTCCATGAACACTGAAGCTTTCTTT. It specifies CASSYSDTSMNTEAFF.

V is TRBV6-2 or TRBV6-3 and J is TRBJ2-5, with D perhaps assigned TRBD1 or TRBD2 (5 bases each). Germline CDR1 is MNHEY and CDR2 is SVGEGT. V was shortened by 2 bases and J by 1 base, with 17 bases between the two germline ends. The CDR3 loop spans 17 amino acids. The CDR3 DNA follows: TGTGCCAGCAGTTACCCAGGGAGTGTTTACCTCCAAGAGACCCAGTACTTC. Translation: CASSYPGSVYLQETQYF.

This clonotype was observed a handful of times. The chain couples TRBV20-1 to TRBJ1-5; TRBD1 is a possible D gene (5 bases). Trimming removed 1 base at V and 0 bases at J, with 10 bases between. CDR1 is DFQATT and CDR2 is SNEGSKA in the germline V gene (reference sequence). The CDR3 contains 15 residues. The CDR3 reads CSARVRGDSNQPQHF. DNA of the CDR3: TGCAGTGCTAGAGTTCGGGGGGATAGCAATCAGCCCCAGCATTTT.

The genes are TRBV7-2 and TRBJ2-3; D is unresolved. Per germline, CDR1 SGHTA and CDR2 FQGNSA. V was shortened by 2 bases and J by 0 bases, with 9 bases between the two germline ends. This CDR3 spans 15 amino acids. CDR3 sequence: CASSLWHTSTDTQYF. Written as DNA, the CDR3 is TGTGCCAGCAGCTTATGGCATACTAGCACAGATACGCAGTATTTT. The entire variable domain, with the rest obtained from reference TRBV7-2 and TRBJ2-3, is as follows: GAGVSQSPSNKVTEKGKDVELRCDPISGHTALYWYRQSLGQGLEFLIYFQGNSAPDKSGLPSDRFSAERTGGSVSTLTIQRTQQEDSAVYLCASSLWHTSTDTQYFGPGTRLTVL.

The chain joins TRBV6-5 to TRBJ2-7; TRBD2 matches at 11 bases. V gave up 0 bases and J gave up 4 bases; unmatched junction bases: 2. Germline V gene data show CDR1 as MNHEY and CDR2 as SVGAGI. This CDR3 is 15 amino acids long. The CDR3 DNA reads TGTGCCAGCAGTTACTCGGGACTAGCGGAATACGAGCAGTACTTC. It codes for CASSYSGLAEYEQYF.

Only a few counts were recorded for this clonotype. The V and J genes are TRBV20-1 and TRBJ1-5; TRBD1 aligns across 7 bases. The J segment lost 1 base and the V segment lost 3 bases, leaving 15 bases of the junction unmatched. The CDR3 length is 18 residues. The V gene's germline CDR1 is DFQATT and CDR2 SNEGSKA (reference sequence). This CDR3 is CSASPGQFVGGSNQPQHF. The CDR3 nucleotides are TGCAGTGCTAGCCCGGGACAGTTCGTGGGGGGGAGCAATCAGCCCCAGCATTTT.

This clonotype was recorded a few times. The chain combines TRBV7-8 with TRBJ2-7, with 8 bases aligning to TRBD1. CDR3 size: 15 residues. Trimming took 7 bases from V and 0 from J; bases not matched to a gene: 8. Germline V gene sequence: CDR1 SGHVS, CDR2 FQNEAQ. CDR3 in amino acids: CASTTRGPSSYEQYF. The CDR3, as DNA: TGTGCCAGCACCACCAGGGGGCCGAGCTCCTACGAGCAGTACTTC.

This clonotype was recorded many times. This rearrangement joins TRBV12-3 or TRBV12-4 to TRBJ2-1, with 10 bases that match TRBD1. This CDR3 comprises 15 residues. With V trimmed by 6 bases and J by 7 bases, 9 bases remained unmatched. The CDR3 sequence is CASSVRRDRGNEQFF. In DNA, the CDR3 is TGTGCCAGCAGCGTTCGGAGGGACAGGGGTAATGAGCAGTTCTTC.

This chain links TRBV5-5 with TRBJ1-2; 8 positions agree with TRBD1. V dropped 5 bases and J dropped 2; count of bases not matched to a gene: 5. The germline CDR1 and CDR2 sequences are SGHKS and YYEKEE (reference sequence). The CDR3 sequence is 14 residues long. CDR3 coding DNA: TGTGCCAGCAGGACAGGGGTGGCAAACTATGGCTACACCTTC. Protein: CASRTGVANYGYTF.

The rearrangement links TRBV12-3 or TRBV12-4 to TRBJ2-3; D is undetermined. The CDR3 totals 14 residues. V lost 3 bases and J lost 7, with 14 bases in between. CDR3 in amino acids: CASSFDQIGNTQYF. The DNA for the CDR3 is TGTGCCAGCAGTTTCGACCAAATAGGCAATACGCAGTATTTT.

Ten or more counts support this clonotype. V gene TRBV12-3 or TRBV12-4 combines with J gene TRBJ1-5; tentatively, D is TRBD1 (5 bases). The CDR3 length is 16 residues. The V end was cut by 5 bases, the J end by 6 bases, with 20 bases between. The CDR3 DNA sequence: TGTGCCAGCAGTGTATCCCGCAGACTTGGGACTCAGCCCCAGCATTTT. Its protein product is CASSVSRRLGTQPQHF.